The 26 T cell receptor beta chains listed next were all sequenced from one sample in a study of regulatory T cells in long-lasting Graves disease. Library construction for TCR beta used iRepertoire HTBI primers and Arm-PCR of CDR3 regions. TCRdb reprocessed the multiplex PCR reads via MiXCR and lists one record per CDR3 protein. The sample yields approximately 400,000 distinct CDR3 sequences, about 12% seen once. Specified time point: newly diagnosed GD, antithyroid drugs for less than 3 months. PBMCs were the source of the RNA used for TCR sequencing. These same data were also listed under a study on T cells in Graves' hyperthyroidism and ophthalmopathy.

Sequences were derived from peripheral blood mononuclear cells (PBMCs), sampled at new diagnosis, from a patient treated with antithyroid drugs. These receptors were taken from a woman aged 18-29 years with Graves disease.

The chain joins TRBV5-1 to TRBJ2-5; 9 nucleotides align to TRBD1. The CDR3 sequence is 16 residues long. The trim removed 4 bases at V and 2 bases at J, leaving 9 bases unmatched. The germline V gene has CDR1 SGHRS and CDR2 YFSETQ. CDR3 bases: TGCGCCAGCAGCGAGGCCCCGGGACAGGGTCAAGAGACCCAGTACTTC. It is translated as CASSEAPGQGQETQYF.

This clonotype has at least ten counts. The CDR3 loop reads CASSWLLTGELFF. Here the CDR3 DNA reads TGTGCCAGCAGTTGGCTACTTACCGGGGAGCTGTTTTTT. The V and J genes are TRBV12-3 or TRBV12-4 and TRBJ2-2; D is ambiguous. The V end lost 4 bases, the J end lost 5 bases, and 8 bases lay between the germline ends. This CDR3 region has 13 residues.

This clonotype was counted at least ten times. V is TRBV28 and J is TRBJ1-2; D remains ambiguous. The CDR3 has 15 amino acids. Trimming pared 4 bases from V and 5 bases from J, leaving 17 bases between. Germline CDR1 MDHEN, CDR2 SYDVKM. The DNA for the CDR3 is TGTGCCAGCAGTTCCGGCCCCAGAATGGCGTATGGCTACACCTTC. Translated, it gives CASSSGPRMAYGYTF.

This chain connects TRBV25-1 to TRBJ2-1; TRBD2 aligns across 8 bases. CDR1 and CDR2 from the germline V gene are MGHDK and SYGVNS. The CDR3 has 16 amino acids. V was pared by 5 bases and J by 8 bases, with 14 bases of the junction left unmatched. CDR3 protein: CASSRGLRVRGDEQFF. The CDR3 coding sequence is TGTGCCAGCAGTCGGGGACTCCGGGTGCGGGGGGATGAGCAGTTCTTC.

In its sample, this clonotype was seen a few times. This CDR3 reads CASSLIGTPGNTIYF. The CDR3 nucleotides are TGTGCCAGCAGCTTAATCGGGACACCTGGAAACACCATATATTTT. V usage is TRBV7-9 and J usage is TRBJ1-3, with D perhaps TRBD1 (6 bases). Germline V gene data show CDR1 as SEHNR and CDR2 as FQNEAQ (reference sequence). Trimming shortened V by 2 bases and J by 2 bases, and 10 bases separated the two germline ends. The CDR3 contains 15 residues. The variable domain in full, with the rest retrieved from reference TRBV7-9 and TRBJ1-3, is DTGVSQNPRHKITKRGQNVTFRCDPISEHNRLYWYRQTLGQGPEFLTYFQNEAQLEKSRLLSDRFSAERPKGSFSTLEIQRTEQGDSAMYLCASSLIGTPGNTIYFGEGSWLTVV.

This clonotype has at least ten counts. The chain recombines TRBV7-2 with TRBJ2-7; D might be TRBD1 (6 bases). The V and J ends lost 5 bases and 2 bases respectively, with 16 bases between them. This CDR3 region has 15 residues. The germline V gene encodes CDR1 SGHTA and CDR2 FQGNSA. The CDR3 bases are TGTGCCAGCAGCCTAACCGACAGGAACGCCTACGAGCAGTACTTC. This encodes CASSLTDRNAYEQYF. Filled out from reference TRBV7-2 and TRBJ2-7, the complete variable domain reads GAGVSQSPSNKVTEKGKDVELRCDPISGHTALYWYRQSLGQGLEFLIYFQGNSAPDKSGLPSDRFSAERTGGSVSTLTIQRTQQEDSAVYLCASSLTDRNAYEQYFGPGTRLTVT.

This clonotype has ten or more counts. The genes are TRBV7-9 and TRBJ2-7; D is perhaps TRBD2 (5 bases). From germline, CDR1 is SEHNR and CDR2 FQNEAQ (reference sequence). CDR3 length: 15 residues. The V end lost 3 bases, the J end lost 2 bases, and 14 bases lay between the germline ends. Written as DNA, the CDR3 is TGTGCCAGCAGCTTGGAGGCCGGGTTAACCTACGAGCAGTACTTC. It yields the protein CASSLEAGLTYEQYF.

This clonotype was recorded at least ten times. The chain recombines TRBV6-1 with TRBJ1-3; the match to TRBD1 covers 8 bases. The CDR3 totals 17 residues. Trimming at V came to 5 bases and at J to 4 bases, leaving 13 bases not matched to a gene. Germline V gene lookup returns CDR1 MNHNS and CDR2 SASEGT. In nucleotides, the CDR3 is TGTGCCAGCAGTCGGCCCCCGCAGGGGGCAACCGGAAACACCATATATTTT. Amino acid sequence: CASSRPPQGATGNTIYF.

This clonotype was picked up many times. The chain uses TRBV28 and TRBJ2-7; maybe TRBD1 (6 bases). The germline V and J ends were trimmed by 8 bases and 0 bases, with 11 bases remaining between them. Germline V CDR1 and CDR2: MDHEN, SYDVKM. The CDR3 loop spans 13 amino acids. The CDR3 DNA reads TGTGCCAGCCTCGGACAGTTCTCCTACGAGCAGTACTTC. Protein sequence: CASLGQFSYEQYF.

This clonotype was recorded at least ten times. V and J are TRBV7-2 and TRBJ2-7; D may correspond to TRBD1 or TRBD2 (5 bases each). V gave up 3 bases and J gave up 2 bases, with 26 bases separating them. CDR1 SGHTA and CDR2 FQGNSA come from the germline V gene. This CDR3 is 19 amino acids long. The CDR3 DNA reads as TGTGCCAGCAGCTTCTCCGGGACCCAGTTTCCCTTACCCCCCTACGAGCAGTACGTC. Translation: CASSFSGTQFPLPPYEQYV.

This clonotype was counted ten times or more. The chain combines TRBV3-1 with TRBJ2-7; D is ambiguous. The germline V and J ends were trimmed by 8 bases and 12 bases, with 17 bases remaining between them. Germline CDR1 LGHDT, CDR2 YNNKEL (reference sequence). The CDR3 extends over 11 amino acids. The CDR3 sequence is CASAVDGRRYF. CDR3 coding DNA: TGTGCCAGCGCCGTTGATGGACGGAGGTACTTC.

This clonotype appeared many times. The DNA for the CDR3 is TGTGCCAGCAGCTTAGCCCCTCGGGAGACCCAGTACTTC. Translating gives CASSLAPRETQYF. The chain joins TRBV11-2 to TRBJ2-5, with unresolved D. The CDR3 is 13 amino acids. The germline gives CDR1 SGHAT, CDR2 FQNNGV. V lost 1 base and J 5 bases, leaving 8 bases between the germline ends.

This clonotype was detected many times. CDR3 amino acids: CASSYSRQGLMNTEAFF. The CDR3 DNA sequence: TGTGCCAGCAGTTACTCGAGACAGGGCCTTATGAACACTGAAGCTTTCTTT. The rearrangement joins TRBV6-5 to TRBJ1-1; 7 positions match TRBD1. CDR1 and CDR2 (germline): MNHEY, SVGAGI. The CDR3 consists of 17 residues. Trimming cost V 0 bases and J 0 bases; bases outside gene matches: 7.

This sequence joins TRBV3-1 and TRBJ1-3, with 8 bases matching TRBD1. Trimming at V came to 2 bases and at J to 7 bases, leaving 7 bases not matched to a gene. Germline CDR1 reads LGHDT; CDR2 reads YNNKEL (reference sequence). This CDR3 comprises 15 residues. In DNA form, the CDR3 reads TGTGCCAGCAGCCAACCTGGACAGGGTGAGAACACCATATATTTT. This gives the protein CASSQPGQGENTIYF.

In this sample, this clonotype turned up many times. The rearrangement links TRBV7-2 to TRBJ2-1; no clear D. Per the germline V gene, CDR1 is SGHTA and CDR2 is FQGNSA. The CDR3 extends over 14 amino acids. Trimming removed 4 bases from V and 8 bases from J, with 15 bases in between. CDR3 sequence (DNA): TGTGCCAGCAGCTCTACCCTCCAACGATATGAGCAGTTCTTC. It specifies CASSSTLQRYEQFF.

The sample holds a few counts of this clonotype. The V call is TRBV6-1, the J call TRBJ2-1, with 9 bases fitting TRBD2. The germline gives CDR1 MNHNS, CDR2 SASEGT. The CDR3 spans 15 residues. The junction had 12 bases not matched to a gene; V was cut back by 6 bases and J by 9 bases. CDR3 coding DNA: TGTGCCAGCAGGCGGGCGGGAGGGCCAATTCTTGAGCAGTTCTTC. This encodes CASRRAGGPILEQFF.

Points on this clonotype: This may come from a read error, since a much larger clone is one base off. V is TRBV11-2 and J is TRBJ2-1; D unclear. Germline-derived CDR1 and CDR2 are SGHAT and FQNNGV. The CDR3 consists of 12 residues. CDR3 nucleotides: TGTGCCAGCAGCTCGGACGGCCCCGAGCAGTCCTTC. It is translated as CASSSDGPEQSF.

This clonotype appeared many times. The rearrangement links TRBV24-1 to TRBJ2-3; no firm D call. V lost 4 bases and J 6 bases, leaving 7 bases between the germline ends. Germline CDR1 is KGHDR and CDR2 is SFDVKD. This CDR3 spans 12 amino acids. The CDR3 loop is CATSDPSDTQYF. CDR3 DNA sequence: TGTGCCACCAGTGACCCCTCGGATACGCAGTATTTT.

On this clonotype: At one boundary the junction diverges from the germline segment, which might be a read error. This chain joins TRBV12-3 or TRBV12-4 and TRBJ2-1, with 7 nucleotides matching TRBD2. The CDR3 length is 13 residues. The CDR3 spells CASSLGTSGEQLF. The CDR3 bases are TGTGCCAGCAGTTTAGGGACTAGTGGTGAGCAGCTCTTC.

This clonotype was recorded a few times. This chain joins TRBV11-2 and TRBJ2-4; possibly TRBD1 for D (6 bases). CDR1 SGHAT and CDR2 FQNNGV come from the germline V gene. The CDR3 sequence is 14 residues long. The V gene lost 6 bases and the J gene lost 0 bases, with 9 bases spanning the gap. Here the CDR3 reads CASSGTLAKNIQYF. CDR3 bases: TGTGCCAGCAGTGGGACATTAGCCAAAAACATTCAGTACTTC.

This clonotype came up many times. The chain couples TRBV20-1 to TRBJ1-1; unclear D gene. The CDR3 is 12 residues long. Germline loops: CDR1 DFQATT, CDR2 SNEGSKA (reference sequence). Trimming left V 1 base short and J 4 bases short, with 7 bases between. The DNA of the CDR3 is TGCAGTGCTAGAGCCAGGACCACTGAAGCTTTCTTT. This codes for CSARARTTEAFF.

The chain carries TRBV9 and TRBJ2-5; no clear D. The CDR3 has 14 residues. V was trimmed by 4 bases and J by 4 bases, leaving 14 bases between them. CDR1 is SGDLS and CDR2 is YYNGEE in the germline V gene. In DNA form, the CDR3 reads TGTGCCAGCAGCTCGGACCCTATGGCAGAGACCCAGTACTTC. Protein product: CASSSDPMAETQYF.

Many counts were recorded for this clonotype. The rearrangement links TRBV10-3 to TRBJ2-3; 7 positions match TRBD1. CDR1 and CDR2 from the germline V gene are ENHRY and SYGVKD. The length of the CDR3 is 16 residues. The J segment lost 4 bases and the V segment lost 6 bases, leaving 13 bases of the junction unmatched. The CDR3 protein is CAIRTPGGNKADTQYF. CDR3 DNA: TGTGCCATCAGGACCCCAGGGGGAAACAAGGCAGATACGCAGTATTTT.

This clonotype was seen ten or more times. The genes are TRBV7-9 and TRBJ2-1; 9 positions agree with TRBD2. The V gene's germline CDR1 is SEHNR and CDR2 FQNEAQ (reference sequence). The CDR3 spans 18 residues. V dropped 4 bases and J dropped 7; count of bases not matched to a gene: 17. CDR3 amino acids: CASSSTAALAGLGNEQFF. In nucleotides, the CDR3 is TGTGCCAGCAGCTCTACCGCGGCACTAGCGGGCCTAGGGAATGAGCAGTTCTTC.

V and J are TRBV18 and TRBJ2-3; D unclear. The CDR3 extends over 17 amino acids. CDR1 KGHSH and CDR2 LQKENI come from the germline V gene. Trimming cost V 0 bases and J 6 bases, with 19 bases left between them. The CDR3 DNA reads TGTGCCAGCTCACCACCGTACTCGGGTCCAGAATTGGATACGCAGTATTTT. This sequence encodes CASSPPYSGPELDTQYF.

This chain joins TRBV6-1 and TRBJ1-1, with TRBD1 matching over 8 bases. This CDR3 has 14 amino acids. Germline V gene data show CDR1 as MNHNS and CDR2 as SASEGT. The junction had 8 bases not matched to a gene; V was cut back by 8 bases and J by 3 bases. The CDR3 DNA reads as TGTGCCAGCCGGCGACAGGGGCATGACACTGAAGCTTTCTTT. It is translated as CASRRQGHDTEAFF.